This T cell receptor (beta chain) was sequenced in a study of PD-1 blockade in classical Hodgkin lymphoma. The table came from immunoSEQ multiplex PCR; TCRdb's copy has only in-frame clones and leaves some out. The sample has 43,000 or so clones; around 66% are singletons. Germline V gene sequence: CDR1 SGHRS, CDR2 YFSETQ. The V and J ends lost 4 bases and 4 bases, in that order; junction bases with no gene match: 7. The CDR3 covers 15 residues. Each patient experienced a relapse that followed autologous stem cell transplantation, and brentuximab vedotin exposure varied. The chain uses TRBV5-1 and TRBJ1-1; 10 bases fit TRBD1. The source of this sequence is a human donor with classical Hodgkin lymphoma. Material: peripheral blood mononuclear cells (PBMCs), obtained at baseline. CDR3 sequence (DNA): TGCGCCAGCAGCCTCTGGGGACAGGGGCCCACTGAAGCTTTCTTT. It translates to CASSLWGQGPTEAFF.